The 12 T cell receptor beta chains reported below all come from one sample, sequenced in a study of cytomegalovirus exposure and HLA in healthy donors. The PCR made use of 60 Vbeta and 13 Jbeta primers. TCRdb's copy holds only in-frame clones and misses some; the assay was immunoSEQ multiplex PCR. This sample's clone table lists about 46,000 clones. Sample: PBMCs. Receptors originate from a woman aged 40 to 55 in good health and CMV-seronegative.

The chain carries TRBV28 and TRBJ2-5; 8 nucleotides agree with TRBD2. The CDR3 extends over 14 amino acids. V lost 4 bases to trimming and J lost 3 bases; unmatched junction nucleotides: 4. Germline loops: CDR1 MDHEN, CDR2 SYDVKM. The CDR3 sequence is CASSSQAGEETQYF. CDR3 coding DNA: TGTGCCAGCAGTTCCCAAGCGGGAGAAGAGACCCAGTACTTC.

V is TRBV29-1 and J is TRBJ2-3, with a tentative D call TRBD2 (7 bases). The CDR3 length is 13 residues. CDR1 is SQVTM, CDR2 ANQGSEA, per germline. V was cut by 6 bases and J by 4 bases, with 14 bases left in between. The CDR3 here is CSVGGGASDTQYF. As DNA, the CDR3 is TGCAGCGTAGGAGGGGGGGCGTCAGATACGCAGTATTTT.

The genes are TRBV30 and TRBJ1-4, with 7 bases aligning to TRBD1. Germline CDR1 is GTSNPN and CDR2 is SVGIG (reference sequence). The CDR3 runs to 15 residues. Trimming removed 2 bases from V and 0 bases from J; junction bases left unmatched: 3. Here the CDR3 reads CAWSYTGATNEKLFF. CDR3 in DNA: TGTGCCTGGAGTTATACAGGGGCAACTAATGAAAAACTGTTTTTT.

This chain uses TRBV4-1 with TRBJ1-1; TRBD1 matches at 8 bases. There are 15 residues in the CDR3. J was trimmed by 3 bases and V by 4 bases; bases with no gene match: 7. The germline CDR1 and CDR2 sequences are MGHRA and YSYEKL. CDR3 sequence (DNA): TGCGCCAGCAGCCTGACAGGGGCTAGTGACACTGAAGCTTTCTTT. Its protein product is CASSLTGASDTEAFF.

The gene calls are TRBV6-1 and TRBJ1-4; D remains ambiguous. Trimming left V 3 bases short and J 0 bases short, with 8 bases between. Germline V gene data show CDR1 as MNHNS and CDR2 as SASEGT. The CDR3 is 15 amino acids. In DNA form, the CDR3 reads TGTGCCAGCAGTGACTCACCGGCAACTAATGAAAAACTGTTTTTT. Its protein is CASSDSPATNEKLFF.

The CDR3 sequence is CASSVIQTYEQYF. CDR3 coding DNA: TGTGCCAGCAGCGTAATCCAAACCTACGAGCAGTACTTC. The chain uses TRBV7-2 and TRBJ2-5; D is uncertain. TRBJ2-7 explains the end of the DNA better; the J call may be wrong. CDR3 length: 13 residues. The germline V gene encodes CDR1 SGHTA and CDR2 FQGNSA.

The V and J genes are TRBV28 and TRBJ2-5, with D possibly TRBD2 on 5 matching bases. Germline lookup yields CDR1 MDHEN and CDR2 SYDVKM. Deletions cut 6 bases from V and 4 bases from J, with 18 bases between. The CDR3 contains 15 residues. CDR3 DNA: TGTGCCAGCAGGGACCGGGCGGGTCTACGAGAGACCCAGTACTTC. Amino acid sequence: CASRDRAGLRETQYF.

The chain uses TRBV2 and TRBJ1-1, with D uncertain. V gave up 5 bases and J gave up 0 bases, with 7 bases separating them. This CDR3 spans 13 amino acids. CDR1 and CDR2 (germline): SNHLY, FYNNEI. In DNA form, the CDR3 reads TGTGCCAGCAGTTCTGTTGTGAACACTGAAGCTTTCTTT. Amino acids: CASSSVVNTEAFF. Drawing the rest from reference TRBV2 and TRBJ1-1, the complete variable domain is EPEVTQTPSHQVTQMGQEVILRCVPISNHLYFYWYRQILGQKVEFLVSFYNNEISEKSEIFDDQFSVERPDGSNFTLKIRSTKLEDSAMYFCASSSVVNTEAFFGQGTRLTVV.

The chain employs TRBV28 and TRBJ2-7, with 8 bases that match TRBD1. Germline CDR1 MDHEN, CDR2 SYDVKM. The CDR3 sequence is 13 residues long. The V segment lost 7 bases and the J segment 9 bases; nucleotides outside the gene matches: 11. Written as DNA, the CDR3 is TGTGCCAGCACCACAGGACAGGGCAAATGGCAGTACTTC. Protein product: CASTTGQGKWQYF.

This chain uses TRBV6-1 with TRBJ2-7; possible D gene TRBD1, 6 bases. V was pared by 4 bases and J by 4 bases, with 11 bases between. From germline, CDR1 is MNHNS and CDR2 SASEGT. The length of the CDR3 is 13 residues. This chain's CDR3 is CASSAGQKYEQYF. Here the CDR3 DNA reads TGTGCCAGCAGTGCCGGACAGAAGTACGAGCAGTACTTC.

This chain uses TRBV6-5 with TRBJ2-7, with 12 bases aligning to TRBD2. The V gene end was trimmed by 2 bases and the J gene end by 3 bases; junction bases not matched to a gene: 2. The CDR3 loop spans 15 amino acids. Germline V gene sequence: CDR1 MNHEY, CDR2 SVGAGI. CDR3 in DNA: TGTGCCAGCAGTTACCGGACTAGCGGGATCTACGAGCAGTACTTC. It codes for CASSYRTSGIYEQYF.

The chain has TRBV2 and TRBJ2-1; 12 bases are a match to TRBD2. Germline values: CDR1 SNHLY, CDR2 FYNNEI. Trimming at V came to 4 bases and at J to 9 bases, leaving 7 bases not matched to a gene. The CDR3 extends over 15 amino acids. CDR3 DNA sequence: TGTGCCAGCAGTGCGGGACTAGCGGGCGCGATTGAGCAGTTCTTC. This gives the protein CASSAGLAGAIEQFF.